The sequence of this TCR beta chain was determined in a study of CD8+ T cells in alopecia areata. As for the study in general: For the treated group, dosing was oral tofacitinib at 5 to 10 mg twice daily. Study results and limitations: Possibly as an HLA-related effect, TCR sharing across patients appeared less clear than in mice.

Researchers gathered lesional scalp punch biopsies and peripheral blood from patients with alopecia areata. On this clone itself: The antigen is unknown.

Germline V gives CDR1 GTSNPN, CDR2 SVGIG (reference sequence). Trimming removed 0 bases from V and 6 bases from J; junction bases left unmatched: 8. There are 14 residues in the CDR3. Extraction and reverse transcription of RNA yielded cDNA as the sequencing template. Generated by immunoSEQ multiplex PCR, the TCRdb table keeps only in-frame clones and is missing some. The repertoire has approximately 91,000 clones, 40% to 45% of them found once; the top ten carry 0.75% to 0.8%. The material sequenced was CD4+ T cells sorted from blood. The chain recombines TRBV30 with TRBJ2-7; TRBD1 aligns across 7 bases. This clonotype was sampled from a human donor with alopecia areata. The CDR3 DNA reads TGTGCCTGGAGTGTAAATCGGAGGACAGGCGAGCAGTACTTC. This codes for CAWSVNRRTGEQYF.